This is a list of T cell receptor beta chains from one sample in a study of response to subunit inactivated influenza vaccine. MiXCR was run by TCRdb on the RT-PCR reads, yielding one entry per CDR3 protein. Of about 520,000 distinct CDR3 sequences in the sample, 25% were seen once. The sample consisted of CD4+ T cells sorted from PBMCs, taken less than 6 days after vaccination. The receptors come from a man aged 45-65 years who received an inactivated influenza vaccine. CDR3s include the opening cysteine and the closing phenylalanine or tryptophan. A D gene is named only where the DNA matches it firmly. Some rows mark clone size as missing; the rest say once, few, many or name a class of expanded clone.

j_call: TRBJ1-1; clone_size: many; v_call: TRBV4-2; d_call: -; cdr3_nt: TGTGCCAGCAGCCAAGTTCATAAGGGGCGGTCTGAAGCTTTCTTT; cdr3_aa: CASSQVHKGRSEAFF
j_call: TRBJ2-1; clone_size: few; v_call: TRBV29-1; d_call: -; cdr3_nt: TGCAGCGGAGGACTTCCTACTACAATCTACAATGAGCAGTTCTTC; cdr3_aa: CSGGLPTTIYNEQFF
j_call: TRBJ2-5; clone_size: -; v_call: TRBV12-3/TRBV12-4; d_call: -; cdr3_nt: TGTGCCAGCAGTCCCCGACCTCGGGGAGAGACCCAGTACTTC; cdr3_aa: CASSPRPRGETQYF
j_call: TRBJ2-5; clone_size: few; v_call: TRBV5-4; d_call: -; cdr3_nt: TGTGCCAGCACTCGAACAGGGCTTCAAGAGACCCAGTACTTC; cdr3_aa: CASTRTGLQETQYF
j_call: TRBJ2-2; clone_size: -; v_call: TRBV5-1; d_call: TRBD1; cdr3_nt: TGCGCCAGCAGAGCGGTCTACAGGGGGAGTAACACCGGGGAGCTGTTTTTT; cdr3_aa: CASRAVYRGSNTGELFF
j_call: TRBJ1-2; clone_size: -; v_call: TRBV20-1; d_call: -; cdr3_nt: TGCAGTGCTAGAGATGGACAGATCAACTATGGCTACAACTTC; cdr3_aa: CSARDGQINYGYNF
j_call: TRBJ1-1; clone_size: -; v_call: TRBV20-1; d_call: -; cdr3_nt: TGCAGTGCTCCGATTTTGGGCAGGGTAAAAACTGAAGCTTTCTTT; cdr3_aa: CSAPILGRVKTEAFF
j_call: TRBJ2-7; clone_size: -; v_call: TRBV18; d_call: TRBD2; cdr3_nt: TGTGCCAGCTCACCGGTCCTAGCGGGAGCTCCCTACGAGCAGTACTTC; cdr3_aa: CASSPVLAGAPYEQYF
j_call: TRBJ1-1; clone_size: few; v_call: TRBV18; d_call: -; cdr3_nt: TGTGCCAGCTCACCACTACAGAACACTGAAGCTTTCTTT; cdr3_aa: CASSPLQNTEAFF
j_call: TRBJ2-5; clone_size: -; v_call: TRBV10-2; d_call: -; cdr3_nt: TGCGCCAGCAGTGATTCCGGGACCCGCAGGGAGACCCAGTACTTC; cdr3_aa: CASSDSGTRRETQYF
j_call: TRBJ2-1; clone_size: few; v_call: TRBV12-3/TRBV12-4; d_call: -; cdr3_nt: TGTGCCAGCAGTTTAACGGGGTGGGGGGCGGACAATGAGCAGTTCTTC; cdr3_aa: CASSLTGWGADNEQFF
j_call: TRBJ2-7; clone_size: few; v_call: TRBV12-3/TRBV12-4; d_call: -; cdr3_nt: TGTGCCAGCAGTTTAAGTTGGCTGTCCTACGAGCAGTACTTC; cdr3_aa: CASSLSWLSYEQYF
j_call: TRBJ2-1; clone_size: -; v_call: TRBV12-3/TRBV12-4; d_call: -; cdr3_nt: TGTGCCAGCAGTGACAGGTCTAGCTCCTACAATGAGCAGTTCTTC; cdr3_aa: CASSDRSSSYNEQFF
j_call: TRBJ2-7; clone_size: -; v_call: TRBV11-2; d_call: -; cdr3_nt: TGTGCCAGCACCTACTCGGGACGGCTCTACGAGCAGTACTTC; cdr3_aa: CASTYSGRLYEQYF
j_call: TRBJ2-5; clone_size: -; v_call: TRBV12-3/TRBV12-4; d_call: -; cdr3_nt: TGTGCCAGCAGTTTCGGGGGAGTGTATGAGACCCAGTACTTC; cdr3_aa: CASSFGGVYETQYF
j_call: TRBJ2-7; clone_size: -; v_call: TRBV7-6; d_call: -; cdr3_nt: TGTGCCAGCATCTTAGGATCAGGGTATTTGTACGAGCAGTACTTC; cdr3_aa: CASILGSGYLYEQYF
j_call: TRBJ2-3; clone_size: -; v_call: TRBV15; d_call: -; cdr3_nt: TGTGCCACCAGCTACGGACGGCGCTCTAGCACAGATACGCAGTATTTT; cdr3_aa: CATSYGRRSSTDTQYF
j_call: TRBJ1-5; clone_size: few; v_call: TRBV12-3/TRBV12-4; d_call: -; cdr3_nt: TGTGCCAGCAGTTTGAACGGCCTCTGGCCCCAGCATTTT; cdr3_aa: CASSLNGLWPQHF
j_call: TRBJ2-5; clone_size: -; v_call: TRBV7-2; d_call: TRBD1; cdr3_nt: TGTGCCAGCAGCTCGGGACAGGGGTCATGGGAGACCCAGTACTTC; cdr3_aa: CASSSGQGSWETQYF
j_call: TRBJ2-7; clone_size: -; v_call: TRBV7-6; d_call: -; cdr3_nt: TGTGCCAGTCTAAGTCAGGAGTACTTC; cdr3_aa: CASLSQEYF
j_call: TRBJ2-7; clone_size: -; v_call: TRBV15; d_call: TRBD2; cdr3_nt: TGTGCCACCAGCAGAGATTTAGCGGGGGGCTACGAGCAGTACTTC; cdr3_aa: CATSRDLAGGYEQYF
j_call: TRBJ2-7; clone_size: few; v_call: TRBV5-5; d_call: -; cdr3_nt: TGTGCCAGCAGCGCCAGCGGTGGAGAGCAGTACTTC; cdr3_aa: CASSASGGEQYF
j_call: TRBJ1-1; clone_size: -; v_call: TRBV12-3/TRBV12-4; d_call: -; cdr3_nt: TGTGCCAGCGGCCGCTCGAACACTGAAGCTTTCTTT; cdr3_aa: CASGRSNTEAFF
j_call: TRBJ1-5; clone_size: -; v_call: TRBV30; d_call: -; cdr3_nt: TGTGCCTGGAGTGTGGGGAGGACAGTTCTAAGCGGTCAGCCCCAGCATTTT; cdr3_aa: CAWSVGRTVLSGQPQHF
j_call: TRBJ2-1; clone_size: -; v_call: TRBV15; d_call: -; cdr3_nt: TGTGCCACCAGCAGAGGTGGGGCCTATGAGCAGTTCTTC; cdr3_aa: CATSRGGAYEQFF
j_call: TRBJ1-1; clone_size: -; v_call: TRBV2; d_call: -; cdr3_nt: TGTGCCAGCATGAACACTGAAGCTTTCTTT; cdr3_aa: CASMNTEAFF
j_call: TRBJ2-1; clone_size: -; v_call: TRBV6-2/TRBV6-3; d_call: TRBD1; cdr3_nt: TGTGCCAGCAGTCGACAGGGAACCTACAATGAGCAGTTCTTC; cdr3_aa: CASSRQGTYNEQFF
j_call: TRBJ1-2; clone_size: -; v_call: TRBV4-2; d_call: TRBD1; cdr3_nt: TGTGCCAGCAGCCAATTGGGACAGGGGAATGGCTACACCTTC; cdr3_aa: CASSQLGQGNGYTF
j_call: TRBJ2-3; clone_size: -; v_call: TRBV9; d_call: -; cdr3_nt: TGTGCCAGCAGCGTAAACCCCGTTCGCGCAGATACGCAGTATTTT; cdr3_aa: CASSVNPVRADTQYF
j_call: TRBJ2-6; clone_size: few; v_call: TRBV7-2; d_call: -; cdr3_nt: TGTGCCAGCAGCTCCCGACAGTATTTCTCTGGGGCCAACGTCCTGACTTTC; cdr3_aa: CASSSRQYFSGANVLTF
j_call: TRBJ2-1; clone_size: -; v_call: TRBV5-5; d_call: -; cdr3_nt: TGTGCCAGCAGCTCACCCCTGAAGGGGTACAATGAGCAGTTCTTC; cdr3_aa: CASSSPLKGYNEQFF
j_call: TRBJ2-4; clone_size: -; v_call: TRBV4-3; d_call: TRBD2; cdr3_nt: TGCGCCAGCAGCCAAGATTATACTAGCGGGAGGCCTCAGTACTTC; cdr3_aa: CASSQDYTSGRPQYF
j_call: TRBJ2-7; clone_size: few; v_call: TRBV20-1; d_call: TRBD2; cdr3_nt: TGCAGTGCACCCCGGATAGGCGGGGGATTGGAGCAGTACTTC; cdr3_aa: CSAPRIGGGLEQYF
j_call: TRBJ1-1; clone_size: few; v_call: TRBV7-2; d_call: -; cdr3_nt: TGTGCCAGCAGCTTAGGGGTGGGAAGGGCGAACACTGAAGCTTTCTTT; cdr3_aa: CASSLGVGRANTEAFF
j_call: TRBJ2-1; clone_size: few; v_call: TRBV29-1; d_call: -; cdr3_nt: TGCAGCGTTGAAGTCTCAACAGTTTACAATGAGCAGTTCTTC; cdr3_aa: CSVEVSTVYNEQFF
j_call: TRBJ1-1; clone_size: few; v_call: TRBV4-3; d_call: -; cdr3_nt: TGCGCCAGCAGCCAAGATATGGACGGACGGGTCAGGCGAGGAAACACTGAAGCTTTCTTT; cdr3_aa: CASSQDMDGRVRRGNTEAFF
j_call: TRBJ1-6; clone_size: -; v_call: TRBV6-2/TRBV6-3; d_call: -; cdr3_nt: TGTGCCAGCAGTGACCCGGGACATGGAGGCAATTCACCCCTCCACTTT; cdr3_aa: CASSDPGHGGNSPLHF
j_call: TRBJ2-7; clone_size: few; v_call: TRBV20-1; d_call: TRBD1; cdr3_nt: TGCAGTGCTGAACAGGGGGAGTACGAGCAGTACTTC; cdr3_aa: CSAEQGEYEQYF
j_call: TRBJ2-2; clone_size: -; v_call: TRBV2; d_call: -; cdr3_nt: TGTGCCAGCAGTGCGGGGCTCAGCACCGGGGAGCTGTTTTTT; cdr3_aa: CASSAGLSTGELFF
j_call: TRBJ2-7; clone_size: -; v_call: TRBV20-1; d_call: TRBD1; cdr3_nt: TGCAGTGCCGAGACAGGGGGAGGTAACGAGCAGTACTTC; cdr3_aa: CSAETGGGNEQYF
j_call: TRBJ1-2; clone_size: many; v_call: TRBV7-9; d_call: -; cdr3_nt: TGTGCCAGCAGCTTATCTGGGCGCTATGGCTACACCTTC; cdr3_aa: CASSLSGRYGYTF
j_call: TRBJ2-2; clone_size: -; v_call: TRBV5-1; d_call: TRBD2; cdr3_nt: TGCGCCAGCAGCCGTCGGACTAGCGGTGGCACCGGGGAGCTGTTTTTT; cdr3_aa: CASSRRTSGGTGELFF
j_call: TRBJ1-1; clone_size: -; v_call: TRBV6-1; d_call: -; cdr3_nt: TGTGCCAGCAGGAATGTAGCGAACACTGAAGCTTTCTTT; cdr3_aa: CASRNVANTEAFF
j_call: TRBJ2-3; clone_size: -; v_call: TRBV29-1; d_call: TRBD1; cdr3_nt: TGCAGCGTTAATCAGGGGGCGCGAGGGACAGATACGCAGTATTTT; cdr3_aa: CSVNQGARGTDTQYF
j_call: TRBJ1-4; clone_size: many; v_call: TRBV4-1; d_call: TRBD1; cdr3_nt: TGCGCCAGCAGCCAGGGACAGAGGGCAACTAATGAAAAACTGTTTTTT; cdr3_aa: CASSQGQRATNEKLFF
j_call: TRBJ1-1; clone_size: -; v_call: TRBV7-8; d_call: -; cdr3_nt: TGTGCCAGCAGCTTAACGACAGGAATGAACACTGAAGCTTTCTTT; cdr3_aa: CASSLTTGMNTEAFF
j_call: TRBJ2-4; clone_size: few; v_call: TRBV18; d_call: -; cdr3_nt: TGTGCCAGCTCACCACCGATGGGACTAGCCAAAAACATTCAGTACTTC; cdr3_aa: CASSPPMGLAKNIQYF
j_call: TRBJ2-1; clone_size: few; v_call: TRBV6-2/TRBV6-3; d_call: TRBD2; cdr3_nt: TGTGCCAGCAGTGAGTTAGCGGGGGCTTTTTACAATGAGCAGTTCTTC; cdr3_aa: CASSELAGAFYNEQFF
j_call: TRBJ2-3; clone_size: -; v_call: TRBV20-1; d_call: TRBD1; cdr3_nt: TGCAGTGCTACCGGGACAGGGGCCACAGATACGCAGTATTTT; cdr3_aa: CSATGTGATDTQYF
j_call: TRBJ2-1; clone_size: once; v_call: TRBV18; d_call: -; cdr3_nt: TGTGCCAGCTCACCACCGACGCAGGGCACTTTCAATGAGCAGTTCTTC; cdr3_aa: CASSPPTQGTFNEQFF
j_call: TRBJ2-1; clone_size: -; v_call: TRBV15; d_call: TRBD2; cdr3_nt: TGTGCCACCAGCAGAGATTATAGTGGGACTACCATCTACAATGAGCAGTTCTTC; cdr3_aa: CATSRDYSGTTIYNEQFF